The source of this T cell receptor beta chain is a study of OX40 agonist ivuxolimab in advanced cancers. At the level of the study: Hepatocellular carcinoma, melanoma, renal cell or head and neck cancer affected the dose-escalation patients. Findings and limits, study-wide: Relatively little clonal expansion, among the lowest observed, appeared in partial responders at 0.1-3.0 mg/kg.

Sequencing used immunoSEQ multiplex PCR; TCRdb keeps in-frame clones, though not all of them. The table shows some 87,000 clones, with less than 95% occurring only once. Germline V gene lookup returns CDR1 SGDLS and CDR2 YYNGEE. This CDR3 has 15 amino acids. The ends were cut back, 0 bases at V and 6 bases at J, with 16 bases in the middle. Turning to this clone: Antigen specificity is unknown.

Material: CD4+ or CD8+ T cells sorted from blood, obtained in a trial of the OX40 agonist ivuxolimab. The chain recombines TRBV9 with TRBJ2-7, with a weak D call TRBD1 (6 bases). The clonotype comes from an adult with an advanced solid tumor such as melanoma, head and neck, liver or kidney cancer. This CDR3 reads CASSVVGTPTSEQYF. The CDR3 DNA reads TGTGCCAGCAGCGTAGTTGGGACACCAACCTCCGAGCAGTACTTC.